Below, one T cell receptor (beta chain) is given with its context. Its antigen is as yet unknown. Profiling relied on immunoSEQ multiplex PCR, and the TCRdb table lists in-frame clones only, not all of them. The sample shows 200,000 to 300,000 clones, around 87% of them seen only once. Germline CDR1 reads MNHNS; CDR2 reads SASEGT. The junction had 7 bases not matched to a gene; V was cut back by 9 bases and J by 7 bases. The CDR3 is made up of 13 amino acids. The data are from a study of cytomegalovirus exposure and HLA in healthy donors. Study-wide points: Generally TCR sequences proved uncommon, though certain public TCRs appeared in numerous donors. According to the study, roughly 180 TCR beta chains were cytomegalovirus-associated.

The sequence derives from a woman aged 25 to 39 in good health and CMV-seropositive. Source material: PBMCs. The rearrangement uses TRBV6-1 and TRBJ2-7, with 12 bases lining up with TRBD1. Written as DNA, the CDR3 is TGTGCCAGTATGGGACAGGGGGCGAGGGAGCAGTACTTC. Translated: CASMGQGAREQYF.